The 13 T cell receptor beta chains listed next were all sequenced from one sample in a study of cytomegalovirus exposure and HLA in healthy donors. The data were produced by immunoSEQ multiplex PCR, yet TCRdb's version contains in-frame clones alone and is incomplete. The sample has 76,000 or so clones, approximately 93% seen once; the top ten hold 2.5% to 4%. The sequenced material came from PBMCs. The receptors were gathered from a woman under 30 in good health and CMV-seropositive.

This sequence joins TRBV5-1 and TRBJ1-4; 7 nucleotides align to TRBD1. CDR3 length: 14 residues. The V segment lost 0 bases and the J segment 9 bases; nucleotides outside the gene matches: 5. In germline, CDR1 is SGHRS, CDR2 YFSETQ. The CDR3 nucleotides are TGCGCCAGCAGCTTGGGACAGGGAGAAAAAAAACTGTTTTTT. Its protein product is CASSLGQGEKKLFF.

This chain connects TRBV7-2 to TRBJ2-7, with 10 nucleotides matching TRBD1. V gave up 4 bases and J gave up 6 bases; unmatched junction bases: 6. In germline, CDR1 is SGHTA, CDR2 FQGNSA. This CDR3 spans 14 amino acids. CDR3 sequence: CASSSRQGAIEQYF. The CDR3 region has the DNA TGTGCCAGCAGCTCCCGACAGGGGGCAATCGAGCAGTACTTC.

The rearrangement joins TRBV21-1 to TRBJ2-2; no check of the table's D call, TRBD1, against the DNA was made. TRBV21-1 has pseudogene status. The CDR3 sequence is 14 residues long. CDR3 sequence reads: CASSKDPGSGELFF. CDR3 nucleotide sequence: TGTGCCAGCAGCAAAGATCCAGGGTCTGGGGAGCTGTTTTTT.

This rearrangement joins TRBV5-6 to TRBJ1-2; no firm D call. Trimming removed 0 bases from V and 4 bases from J, with 7 bases in between. The CDR3 sequence is 13 residues long. The germline V gene encodes CDR1 SGHDT and CDR2 YYEEEE. CDR3 nucleotides: TGTGCCAGCAGCTTGGCCGCAGTCTATGGCTACACCTTC. Its translation is CASSLAAVYGYTF.

This clone occurred once. This chain uses TRBV6-6 with TRBJ2-7, with D tentatively TRBD1 (6 bases). Germline CDR1 and CDR2: MNHNY and SVGAGI (reference sequence). V lost 2 bases to trimming and J lost 3 bases, with 11 bases between them. The CDR3 spans 14 residues. The CDR3 nucleotides read TGTGCCAGCAGTTACGGGGGCACGCTCTACGAGCAGTACTTC. Translated, it gives CASSYGGTLYEQYF.

This chain uses TRBV27 with TRBJ2-5, with D perhaps matching TRBD2 (7 bases). V shed 2 bases and J shed 6 bases, with 16 bases lying between them. The germline gives CDR1 MNHEY, CDR2 SMNVEV (reference sequence). There are 15 residues in the CDR3. The CDR3 DNA is TGTGCCAGCAGTTTAAACAGGGACTACGTGAAGACCCAGTACTTC. Translation gives CASSLNRDYVKTQYF.

The V call is TRBV2, the J call TRBJ1-4; perhaps TRBD1 as D (6 bases). The CDR3 sequence is 14 residues long. The germline V gene encodes CDR1 SNHLY and CDR2 FYNNEI. Trimming took off 6 bases at V and 12 bases at J, with 20 bases between the two ends. Written as DNA, the CDR3 is TGTGCCAGCAGCGTACAGGGCTACTCGAGGGAACTGTTTTTT. It encodes CASSVQGYSRELFF.

J is TRBJ1-1 and V is TRBV19, with 7 bases that match TRBD1. V was clipped by 6 bases and J by 1 base; unmatched bases: 5. Germline CDR1 LNHDA, CDR2 SQIVND (reference sequence). The CDR3 totals 14 residues. The CDR3 protein is CASRPRGRNTEAFF. Written as DNA, the CDR3 is TGTGCCAGTAGACCTAGGGGGCGGAACACTGAAGCTTTCTTT.

There are a few counts of this clone. In nucleotides, the CDR3 is TGTGCCAGCAGCCAAGCCTGGGGGACAGGGGGTTTCTACGAGCAGTACTTC. Its protein product is CASSQAWGTGGFYEQYF. The chain couples TRBV14 to TRBJ2-7; 11 nucleotides agree with TRBD1. This CDR3 is built from 17 residues. V was clipped by 1 base and J by 3 bases; unmatched bases: 8. CDR1 is SGHDN, CDR2 FVKESK, per germline.

V gene TRBV4-1 combines with J gene TRBJ2-1; 11 bases agree with TRBD2. V dropped 2 bases and J dropped 8; count of bases not matched to a gene: 5. The CDR3 runs to 15 residues. Germline V gene data show CDR1 as MGHRA and CDR2 as YSYEKL. The CDR3 reads CASSQNSGRADEQFF. Here the CDR3 DNA reads TGCGCCAGCAGCCAAAATAGCGGGAGGGCCGATGAGCAGTTCTTC.

This clone was picked up one time. The CDR3 DNA reads TGTGCCAGCAGTGTCCTGGACTCAGGGAGGTTCGGAGTCTATGGCTACACCTTC. Protein: CASSVLDSGRFGVYGYTF. The chain carries TRBV28 and TRBJ1-2; possibly TRBD1 for D (5 bases). CDR1 is MDHEN, CDR2 SYDVKM, per germline. The CDR3 contains 18 residues. The ends were cut back, 5 bases at V and 4 bases at J, with 26 bases in the middle.

This rearrangement joins TRBV27 to TRBJ2-3, with a tentative D call TRBD2 (7 bases). The CDR3 spans 14 residues. Germline V gene sequence: CDR1 MNHEY, CDR2 SMNVEV (reference sequence). The germline V and J ends were trimmed by 9 bases and 5 bases, with 18 bases remaining between them. The CDR3: CASLPMGGRDTQYF. For the CDR3, the DNA is TGTGCCAGTCTTCCTATGGGGGGGCGAGATACGCAGTATTTT.

A single count supports this clone. The chain recombines TRBV19 with TRBJ2-7, with 8 bases lining up with TRBD1. With 5 bases clipped from V and 5 bases from J, the junction kept 8 bases outside the gene matches. The germline V gene encodes CDR1 LNHDA and CDR2 SQIVND (reference sequence). The CDR3 covers 14 residues. This CDR3 reads CASSVDRDLNEQYF. DNA for the CDR3: TGTGCCAGTAGTGTGGACAGGGATCTCAACGAGCAGTACTTC.